These 31 T cell receptor beta chains came from one sample sequenced in a study of T-cell memory formation after mild COVID-19. Each CDR3 protein gets one entry after TCRdb re-called the 5' RACE reads with MiXCR. The sample includes some 490,000 distinct CDR3 sequences, over 15% of them seen just once. Sequencing was performed on PBMCs or a T cell subset sorted from them (not recorded which). The receptors were sampled from an adult woman who had mild COVID-19 (a few samples of this study predate the infection). Cell type and time point are not known.

This clonotype was detected only a few times. The rearrangement joins TRBV4-1 to TRBJ2-2; D call uncertain. The V end was cut by 1 base, the J end by 9 bases, with 12 bases between. The CDR3 totals 14 residues. CDR1 and CDR2 from the germline V gene are MGHRA and YSYEKL. The CDR3 here is CASSQGQQPRELFF. DNA of the CDR3: TGCGCCAGCAGCCAAGGCCAACAGCCCCGGGAGCTGTTTTTT.

The rearrangement joins TRBV12-3 or TRBV12-4 to TRBJ2-1; D is unresolved. The CDR3 has 16 residues. V lost 2 bases, J lost 4 bases, and 15 bases lay in between. The CDR3 DNA sequence: TGTGCCAGCAGTTTATATGACCGAATAGGATACAATGAGCAGTTCTTC. This codes for CASSLYDRIGYNEQFF.

In this sample, this clonotype turned up many times. The chain is built from TRBV7-8 and TRBJ2-3; possible D gene TRBD1, 5 bases. CDR3 length equals 15 residues. V was trimmed by 5 bases and J by 6 bases, leaving 18 bases between them. Germline V gene sequence: CDR1 SGHVS, CDR2 FQNEAQ. The CDR3: CASSLQGARRDTQYF. For the CDR3, the DNA is TGTGCCAGCAGCCTTCAAGGGGCACGGCGGGATACGCAGTATTTT.

The gene calls are TRBV7-2 and TRBJ2-1; 14 positions match TRBD2. The CDR3 covers 19 residues. CDR1 is SGHTA, CDR2 FQGNSA, per germline. Trimming removed 3 bases from V and 0 bases from J; junction bases left unmatched: 7. The CDR3, as DNA: TGTGCCAGCAGCTTCTCGGGACTAGCGGGAGATAGCTCCTACAATGAGCAGTTCTTC. Protein: CASSFSGLAGDSSYNEQFF.

This clonotype was counted between two and nine times. This CDR3 is CASSSPTGVVDTGELFF. In nucleotides, the CDR3 is TGTGCCAGCAGTTCGCCCACAGGGGTGGTGGACACCGGGGAGCTGTTTTTT. The chain carries TRBV28 and TRBJ2-2, with 7 positions matching TRBD1. The CDR3 is made up of 17 amino acids. Trimming cost V 4 bases and J 3 bases; bases outside gene matches: 11. Germline loops: CDR1 MDHEN, CDR2 SYDVKM.

This clonotype has ten or more counts. V and J are TRBV7-2 and TRBJ2-5; D call uncertain. Germline V gene sequence: CDR1 SGHTA, CDR2 FQGNSA. Trimming cost V 5 bases and J 2 bases, with 12 bases left between them. CDR3 length equals 14 residues. CDR3 amino acids: CASSPAGHQETQYF. CDR3 nucleotides: TGTGCCAGCAGCCCAGCCGGGCATCAAGAGACCCAGTACTTC.

The chain combines TRBV7-9 with TRBJ2-1; D not resolved. The ends were cut back, 5 bases at V and 6 bases at J, with 5 bases in the middle. The length of the CDR3 is 11 residues. Germline V lookup: CDR1 SEHNR, CDR2 FQNEAQ (reference sequence). The CDR3 here is CASSTSNEQFF. The CDR3 nucleotides read TGTGCCAGCAGCACGTCCAATGAGCAGTTCTTC. The variable domain in full, with the rest retrieved from reference TRBV7-9 and TRBJ2-1, is DTGVSQNPRHKITKRGQNVTFRCDPISEHNRLYWYRQTLGQGPEFLTYFQNEAQLEKSRLLSDRFSAERPKGSFSTLEIQRTEQGDSAMYLCASSTSNEQFFGPGTRLTVL.

The chain has TRBV7-9 and TRBJ2-2; no reliable D call. CDR3 length equals 12 residues. Looked up from germline, CDR1 is SEHNR and CDR2 is FQNEAQ (reference sequence). For the CDR3, the DNA is TGTGTCCAACGGGTGGACACCGGGGAGCTGTTTTTT. Translated: CVQRVDTGELFF.

V and J are TRBV6-6 and TRBJ2-5, with 13 bases lining up with TRBD2. V lost 6 bases, J lost 0 bases, and 7 bases stayed unmatched. CDR1 MNHNY and CDR2 SVGAGI come from the germline V gene (reference sequence). The CDR3 is made up of 17 amino acids. CDR3 sequence reads: CASRTLTSGRNQETQYF. The CDR3 DNA reads as TGTGCCAGCAGAACTCTGACTAGCGGGAGGAACCAAGAGACCCAGTACTTC.

This clonotype turned up a few times. The chain carries TRBV2 and TRBJ2-7, with D hard to call. The CDR3 spans 10 residues. Germline V CDR1 and CDR2: SNHLY, FYNNEI. V dropped 6 bases and J dropped 4 bases, with 4 bases sitting between them. The CDR3 loop reads CASRAYEQYF. As DNA, the CDR3 is TGTGCCAGCAGGGCATACGAGCAGTACTTC.

There are a few counts of this clonotype. The rearrangement uses TRBV30 and TRBJ2-7; TRBD1 matches at 9 bases. Germline V gene data show CDR1 as GTSNPN and CDR2 as SVGIG (reference sequence). This CDR3 has 12 residues. The J segment lost 7 bases and the V segment lost 3 bases, leaving 4 bases of the junction unmatched. CDR3 protein: CAWSRQGGEQYF. The CDR3 DNA follows: TGTGCCTGGAGCCGACAGGGGGGTGAGCAGTACTTC.

The genes are TRBV5-1 and TRBJ1-1, with TRBD1 as a possible D gene (5 bases). The CDR3 is made up of 15 amino acids. The V gene lost 2 bases and the J gene lost 2 bases, with 13 bases spanning the gap. CDR1 is SGHRS, CDR2 YFSETQ, per germline. CDR3 loop: CASSLSTVRNTEAFF. The CDR3 nucleotides are TGCGCCAGCAGCTTATCGACAGTCCGAAACACTGAAGCTTTCTTT.

CDR3 sequence reads: CASSLGTGPQETQYF. For the CDR3, the DNA is TGTGCCAGCAGCCTCGGGACAGGGCCTCAAGAGACCCAGTACTTC. The J gene is TRBJ2-5, the V gene TRBV7-2, with 9 bases identical to TRBD1. This CDR3 has 15 amino acids. With V trimmed by 5 bases and J by 2 bases, 6 bases remained unmatched. Germline V gives CDR1 SGHTA, CDR2 FQGNSA.

V and J are TRBV7-2 and TRBJ1-1; D gene uncertain. This CDR3 is 13 amino acids long. Germline assignment: CDR1 SGHTA and CDR2 FQGNSA. Trimming pared 6 bases from V and 1 base from J, leaving 9 bases between. The CDR3 DNA follows: TGTGCCAGCAGTTCGGACGCGAACACTGAAGCTTTCTTT. Amino acids: CASSSDANTEAFF.

The chain recombines TRBV2 with TRBJ1-1, with D unclear. V dropped 5 bases and J dropped 0 bases, with 7 bases sitting between them. Germline V lookup: CDR1 SNHLY, CDR2 FYNNEI. The CDR3 has 13 amino acids. CDR3 protein: CASSTVMNTEAFF. The CDR3, as DNA: TGTGCCAGCAGTACAGTCATGAACACTGAAGCTTTCTTT. Full variable domain (outside the CDR3, taken from reference TRBV2 and TRBJ1-1): EPEVTQTPSHQVTQMGQEVILRCVPISNHLYFYWYRQILGQKVEFLVSFYNNEISEKSEIFDDQFSVERPDGSNFTLKIRSTKLEDSAMYFCASSTVMNTEAFFGQGTRLTVV.

This clonotype was recorded many times. This rearrangement joins TRBV12-3 or TRBV12-4 to TRBJ2-5, with D unclear. The CDR3 sequence is 13 residues long. V lost 5 bases and J lost 5, with 12 bases in between. CDR3: CASSRDIVETQYF. The CDR3 DNA reads as TGTGCCAGCAGTAGGGATATTGTGGAGACCCAGTACTTC.

This clonotype was seen a few times. The chain joins TRBV20-1 to TRBJ2-7; 7 bases fit TRBD1. The CDR3 has 12 amino acids. V trimming: 8 bases; J trimming: 3 bases; junction bases outside the gene matches: 7. Germline CDR1 and CDR2: DFQATT and SNEGSKA (reference sequence). The CDR3 DNA reads as TGCAGTTCGAGGGACAGAAACTACGAGCAGTACTTC. This gives the protein CSSRDRNYEQYF.

This sequence joins TRBV4-3 and TRBJ2-5; unclear D gene. The CDR3 loop spans 17 amino acids. The V gene's germline CDR1 is LGHNA and CDR2 YSLEER. V lost 0 bases to trimming and J lost 2 bases, with 16 bases between them. CDR3: CASSQDRGTGPQETQYF. The CDR3 nucleotides read TGCGCCAGCAGCCAAGATCGAGGAACTGGACCACAAGAGACCCAGTACTTC.

The chain carries TRBV6-1 and TRBJ1-6; D might be TRBD1 (5 bases). CDR3 length: 13 amino acids. Germline V gene sequence: CDR1 MNHNS, CDR2 SASEGT. Deletions cut 3 bases from V and 10 bases from J, with 10 bases between. This CDR3 reads CASSDLGESPLHF. In nucleotides, the CDR3 is TGTGCCAGCAGTGATCTGGGGGAATCACCCCTCCACTTT.

The chain links TRBV11-3 to TRBJ2-5; D not resolved. Trimming removed 1 base at V and 1 base at J, with 7 bases between. The germline V gene encodes CDR1 SGHNT and CDR2 YENEEA. The CDR3 has 14 amino acids. The CDR3 nucleotides read TGTGCCAGCAGCTTAGGGCTAGTCCAAGAGACCCAGTACTTC. It translates to CASSLGLVQETQYF.

A few counts support this clonotype. The J gene is TRBJ1-1, the V gene TRBV20-1, with D unresolved. In germline, CDR1 is DFQATT, CDR2 SNEGSKA (reference sequence). The CDR3 covers 13 residues. Trimming removed 2 bases at V and 1 base at J, with 8 bases between. CDR3 sequence: CSARYGPNTEAFF. The CDR3 nucleotides are TGCAGTGCTAGATACGGACCGAACACTGAAGCTTTCTTT.

This clonotype occurred a few times. This chain connects TRBV12-3 or TRBV12-4 to TRBJ1-1; TRBD1 aligns across 8 bases. The V gene end was trimmed by 6 bases and the J gene end by 4 bases; junction bases not matched to a gene: 7. This CDR3 region has 14 residues. The CDR3 reads CASSDRGASTEAFF. The CDR3 DNA follows: TGTGCCAGCAGCGACAGGGGCGCTAGCACTGAAGCTTTCTTT.

The sample holds a few counts of this clonotype. The chain has TRBV7-2 and TRBJ1-5; the D gene is possibly TRBD1 (5 bases). The ends were cut back, 3 bases at V and 7 bases at J, with 10 bases in the middle. The CDR3 is 13 amino acids. Germline V gene data show CDR1 as SGHTA and CDR2 as FQGNSA. The CDR3 is CASSLPGGQPQHF. In DNA form, the CDR3 reads TGTGCCAGCAGCTTGCCCGGGGGGCAGCCCCAGCATTTT.

The CDR3 DNA sequence: TGTGCCACGTCCCCTAGCGGGGACACCGGGGAGCTGTTTTTT. This encodes CATSPSGDTGELFF. The chain recombines TRBV15 with TRBJ2-2, with TRBD2 matching over 9 bases. V lost 9 bases and J lost 3; bases outside the gene matches: 5. This CDR3 has 14 amino acids. The germline V gene encodes CDR1 LNHNV and CDR2 YYDKDF (reference sequence).

In this sample, this clonotype turned up a few times. This rearrangement joins TRBV7-2 to TRBJ2-2; tentatively, D is TRBD2 (5 bases). From germline, CDR1 is SGHTA and CDR2 FQGNSA. CDR3 length: 15 residues. V lost 1 base and J lost 4, with 10 bases in between. The CDR3 DNA is TGTGCCAGCAGCTTAGGCCTAGGAGGCACCGGGGAGCTGTTTTTT. Its translation is CASSLGLGGTGELFF.

On this clonotype itself: A junction boundary mismatches the germline segment, possibly from a read error. The chain joins TRBV2 to TRBJ1-5; tentatively, D is TRBD1 (5 bases). The CDR3 length is 13 residues. CDR1 and CDR2 (germline): SNHLY, FYNNEI. CDR3 bases: TGTGCCAGCAGTGTGGGAGGGGATCAGCTCCAGCATTTT. This gives the protein CASSVGGDQLQHF.

V and J are TRBV13 and TRBJ2-1, with 12 bases that match TRBD2. The CDR3 is 13 residues long. V shed 10 bases, J shed 10 bases, and the junction held 8 bases outside the gene matches. The V gene's germline CDR1 is PRHDT and CDR2 FYEKMQ (reference sequence). The DNA for the CDR3 is TGTGCCACGAGACTAGCGGGGGTACCGGAGCAGTTCTTC. Its translation is CATRLAGVPEQFF. Looking up the rest from reference TRBV13 and TRBJ2-1 gives the full variable domain: AAGVIQSPRHLIKEKRETATLKCYPIPRHDTVYWYQQGPGQDPQFLISFYEKMQSDKGSIPDRFSAQQFSDYHSELNMSSLELGDSALYFCATRLAGVPEQFFGPGTRLTVL.

This clonotype was recorded at least ten times. This CDR3 is CASSLDPGVETQYF. In nucleotides, the CDR3 is TGTGCCAGCAGCTTGGACCCTGGGGTAGAGACCCAGTACTTC. The chain has TRBV5-5 and TRBJ2-5; D remains ambiguous. Germline V gene sequence: CDR1 SGHKS, CDR2 YYEKEE (reference sequence). With 0 bases removed from V and 4 bases from J, the gap between germline ends came to 10 bases. This CDR3 contains 14 residues.

This clonotype was picked up many times. The chain recombines TRBV6-5 with TRBJ2-1; 12 bases match TRBD2. Germline assignment: CDR1 MNHEY and CDR2 SVGAGI. Trimming cost V 6 bases and J 9 bases; bases outside gene matches: 6. This CDR3 is built from 14 residues. CDR3 nucleotides: TGTGCCAGCAGCCCCGGACTAGCGGGAAGTGAGCAGTTCTTC. Residues: CASSPGLAGSEQFF.

This clonotype showed up just a few times. The chain combines TRBV12-3 or TRBV12-4 with TRBJ1-1; possible D gene TRBD1, 6 bases. Trimming removed 7 bases at V and 3 bases at J, with 12 bases between. This CDR3 region has 13 residues. The CDR3 region has the DNA TGTGCCAGCACCAAGGGGGGCTACACTGAAGCTTTCTTT. Translation gives CASTKGGYTEAFF.

The chain has TRBV29-1 and TRBJ2-5; 14 bases match TRBD2. The ends lost 8 bases at V and 13 bases at J; junction bases unmatched: 12. Germline values: CDR1 SQVTM, CDR2 ANQGSEA. The CDR3 covers 13 residues. The CDR3 sequence: CSTRTSGRIEVYF. The CDR3 nucleotides read TGCAGCACCCGGACTAGCGGGAGGATAGAGGTGTACTTC. Looking up the rest from reference TRBV29-1 and TRBJ2-5 gives the full variable domain: SAVISQKPSRDICQRGTSLTIQCQVDSQVTMMFWYRQQPGQSLTLIATANQGSEATYESGFVIDKFPISRPNLTFSTLTVSNMSPEDSSIYLCSTRTSGRIEVYFGPGTRLLVL.